The TCR beta chain described here comes from a study of blood T cell repertoires in COVID-19. Overall study: Both acute and convalescent COVID-19 samples were obtained from the United States, Italy and Spain.

The CDR3 covers 16 residues. Germline lookup yields CDR1 SGHAT and CDR2 FQNNGV. Trimming pared 3 bases from V and 0 bases from J, leaving 14 bases between. This clone was recorded only once. As handled by the study authors: Researchers report that nucleated cell counts were estimated from reference gene primer amplification. Clones were read by immunoSEQ multiplex PCR, and TCRdb kept only the in-frame ones, dropping some. V and J calls and clone size are as listed in that table; D and trimming were resolved from the DNA. Altogether around 120,000 clones are present, around nine tenths being singletons, with the ten largest covering about 1%.

V is TRBV11-2 and J is TRBJ1-1; possibly TRBD1 for D (5 bases). The sequenced sample consisted of peripheral blood. The source is a woman between 45 and 60 years old with active or convalescent COVID-19. CDR3 in amino acids: CASSFGGSLMNTEAFF. CDR3 sequence (DNA): TGTGCCAGCAGCTTCGGGGGTTCTTTAATGAACACTGAAGCTTTCTTT.